Below are 6 T cell receptor beta chains sequenced from a single sample in a study of blood T cell repertoires in COVID-19. Sequenced by immunoSEQ multiplex PCR; TCRdb stores in-frame clones only, minus some. Of 35,000 to 45,000 clones in the sample, 80% to 90% were seen once. Sequencing input: peripheral blood. The receptors were gathered from a human donor in a cohort sampled during active COVID-19.

The chain combines TRBV7-9 with TRBJ1-2, with a tentative D call TRBD1 (6 bases). Deletions cut 5 bases from V and 8 bases from J, with 18 bases between. CDR3 size: 14 residues. From germline, CDR1 is SEHNR and CDR2 FQNEAQ (reference sequence). The DNA for the CDR3 is TGTGCCAGCAGCCTAGGACAGAAAATAGGGGGCTACACCTTC. Amino acid sequence: CASSLGQKIGGYTF.

The chain links TRBV5-1 to TRBJ2-1; possibly TRBD1 for D (6 bases). Trimming pared 2 bases from V and 4 bases from J, leaving 13 bases between. This CDR3 has 15 residues. The germline V gene encodes CDR1 SGHRS and CDR2 YFSETQ. CDR3 bases: TGCGCCAGCAGCTTAGGGGACACTACTTACAATGAGCAGTTCTTC. Amino acid sequence: CASSLGDTTYNEQFF.

The chain has TRBV4-1 and TRBJ2-1; D is perhaps TRBD2 (6 bases). The CDR3 has 16 amino acids. V lost 4 bases to trimming and J lost 4 bases, with 17 bases between them. CDR1 and CDR2 (germline): MGHRA, YSYEKL. The CDR3 nucleotides are TGCGCCAGCAGCCGCCACGGGGGTATGGGTTACAATGAGCAGTTCTTC. It codes for CASSRHGGMGYNEQFF.

The CDR3 DNA is TGTGCCAGCAGCCCCGACAGGGGAGAGACCCAGTACTTC. Protein: CASSPDRGETQYF. V and J are TRBV7-3 and TRBJ2-5; 8 bases agree with TRBD1. The CDR3 length is 13 residues. The V gene end was trimmed by 5 bases and the J gene end by 4 bases; junction bases not matched to a gene: 3. CDR1 is SGHTA and CDR2 is FQGTGA in the germline V gene.

This clone was counted a single time. The J gene is TRBJ2-5, the V gene TRBV14; 7 bases agree with TRBD2. Germline CDR1 reads SGHDN; CDR2 reads FVKESK. The ends lost 4 bases at V and 2 bases at J; junction bases unmatched: 1. The CDR3 spans 13 residues. The CDR3 loop reads CASSRTSQETQYF. The CDR3 DNA is TGTGCCAGCAGCCGGACTAGTCAAGAGACCCAGTACTTC.

The chain couples TRBV13 to TRBJ2-7, with 11 bases aligning to TRBD1. After removal of 4 bases from V and 0 bases from J, the junction contained 11 bases not matched to a gene. This CDR3 is 18 amino acids long. The V gene's germline CDR1 is PRHDT and CDR2 FYEKMQ (reference sequence). The CDR3: CASSYSGTGGPRSYEQYF. CDR3 sequence (DNA): TGTGCCAGCAGCTATTCCGGGACAGGGGGTCCTCGCTCCTACGAGCAGTACTTC.